These T cell receptor beta chains were read from a single sample in a study of shared clonotypes between healthy human individuals. The table came from immunoSEQ multiplex PCR; TCRdb's copy has only in-frame clones and leaves some out. Here the sample spans about 710,000 clones, 55% to 75% being singletons. The sample comprised memory CD4+ T cells sorted from blood. These receptors came from a woman in her thirties in good health. The CDR3 runs from the conserved cysteine through the conserved F or W. Fields, in order: J gene, D gene, V gene, clone size, CDR3 DNA, CDR3 protein. D genes are given only for firm matches. Clone size appears in some rows only: once, few, many, or a class for an expanded clone.

j_gene: TRBJ1-2
d_gene: TRBD1
v_gene: TRBV5-4
abundance: .
CDR3nt: TGTGCCAGCAGCTCGGGACAGGGTCTCTATGGCTACACCTTC
CDR3aa: CASSSGQGLYGYTF

j_gene: TRBJ2-7
d_gene: TRBD1
v_gene: TRBV6-1
abundance: .
CDR3nt: TGTGCCAGCAGTGACAAACAGGGGGGATCCCTTTACGAGCAGTACTTC
CDR3aa: CASSDKQGGSLYEQYF

j_gene: TRBJ2-7
d_gene: .
v_gene: TRBV19
abundance: once
CDR3nt: TGTGCCAGTAGTCCCACGGGAGAACCCACCTACGAGCAGTACTTC
CDR3aa: CASSPTGEPTYEQYF

j_gene: TRBJ2-1
d_gene: TRBD2
v_gene: TRBV2
abundance: .
CDR3nt: TGTGCCAGCGTCCGGACTAGCGTCTACAATGAGCAGTTCTTC
CDR3aa: CASVRTSVYNEQFF

j_gene: TRBJ1-5
d_gene: .
v_gene: TRBV2
abundance: .
CDR3nt: TGTGCCAGCACACGCCAGCAAAGCAATCAGCCCCAGCATTTT
CDR3aa: CASTRQQSNQPQHF

j_gene: TRBJ2-3
d_gene: .
v_gene: TRBV7-9
abundance: .
CDR3nt: TGTGCCAGCAGCCCAGTAAGCACAGATACGCAGTATTTT
CDR3aa: CASSPVSTDTQYF

j_gene: TRBJ1-2
d_gene: .
v_gene: TRBV2
abundance: .
CDR3nt: TGTGCCAGCAGTGAAACGAGGTCGTGGGATGGCTACACCTTC
CDR3aa: CASSETRSWDGYTF

j_gene: TRBJ2-3
d_gene: .
v_gene: TRBV30
abundance: .
CDR3nt: TGTGCCTGGAGTGTAGGGGGCACAGATACGCAGTATTTT
CDR3aa: CAWSVGGTDTQYF

j_gene: TRBJ2-2
d_gene: .
v_gene: TRBV28
abundance: .
CDR3nt: TGTGCCAGCAGTTCCGGGATGGGGACCGGGGAGCTGTTTTTT
CDR3aa: CASSSGMGTGELFF

j_gene: TRBJ2-1
d_gene: .
v_gene: TRBV5-1
abundance: once
CDR3nt: TGCGCCAGCAGCTTGGTCGTACCCAATGAGCAGTTCTTC
CDR3aa: CASSLVVPNEQFF

j_gene: TRBJ2-4
d_gene: .
v_gene: TRBV18
abundance: .
CDR3nt: TGTGCCAGCTCACTAGGTATTGAGCCAAACATTCAGTACTTC
CDR3aa: CASSLGIEPNIQYF

j_gene: TRBJ2-3
d_gene: TRBD1
v_gene: TRBV19
abundance: once
CDR3nt: TGTGCCAGCAAAAAACAGGGGTTCACAGATACGCAGTATTTT
CDR3aa: CASKKQGFTDTQYF

j_gene: TRBJ2-1
d_gene: TRBD1
v_gene: TRBV7-9
abundance: few
CDR3nt: TGTGCCAGCAGCCGCGGGACAGGGGATAACAATGAGCAGTTCTTC
CDR3aa: CASSRGTGDNNEQFF

j_gene: TRBJ1-4
d_gene: TRBD1
v_gene: TRBV19
abundance: .
CDR3nt: TGTGCCAGTAGTCCGATGGACAGGGGACAAACTAATGAAAAACTGTTTTTT
CDR3aa: CASSPMDRGQTNEKLFF

j_gene: TRBJ1-4
d_gene: TRBD1
v_gene: TRBV19
abundance: few
CDR3nt: TGTGCCAGTAGTATCCGACAGGGTAACGAAAAACTGTTTTTT
CDR3aa: CASSIRQGNEKLFF

j_gene: TRBJ1-1
d_gene: .
v_gene: TRBV7-8
abundance: .
CDR3nt: TGTGCCAGCAGCCCCAGACCAAACACTGAAGCTTTCTTT
CDR3aa: CASSPRPNTEAFF

j_gene: TRBJ2-5
d_gene: TRBD2
v_gene: TRBV4-1
abundance: .
CDR3nt: TGCGCCAGCAGCCAGGGGCCGGGACGGCGGGAGTTCGTAAAGACCCAGTACTTC
CDR3aa: CASSQGPGRREFVKTQYF

j_gene: TRBJ2-5
d_gene: .
v_gene: TRBV4-1
abundance: few
CDR3nt: TGCGCCAGCAGCCAAGATACGGGGACCCAAGAGACCCAGTACTTC
CDR3aa: CASSQDTGTQETQYF

j_gene: TRBJ1-4
d_gene: .
v_gene: TRBV5-8
abundance: .
CDR3nt: TGTGCCAGCAGCTTCGGGACCGCCGCAACTAATGAAAAACTGTTTTTT
CDR3aa: CASSFGTAATNEKLFF

j_gene: TRBJ2-5
d_gene: .
v_gene: TRBV7-8
abundance: .
CDR3nt: TGTGCCAGCAGCCCGAAGGGGTTAGAAGAGACCCAGTACTTC
CDR3aa: CASSPKGLEETQYF

j_gene: TRBJ2-1
d_gene: .
v_gene: TRBV11-3
abundance: .
CDR3nt: TGTGCCAGCAGCTTAGATGGACCACTTTACAATGAGCAGTTCTTC
CDR3aa: CASSLDGPLYNEQFF

j_gene: TRBJ1-2
d_gene: .
v_gene: TRBV27
abundance: .
CDR3nt: TGTGCCAGCAGTTTGGGAGGGAGGGACTATGGCTACACCTTC
CDR3aa: CASSLGGRDYGYTF

j_gene: TRBJ2-7
d_gene: TRBD1
v_gene: TRBV19
abundance: .
CDR3nt: TGTGCCAGTAGTGCGCGGACAGGGAATTTGTACGAGCAGTACTTC
CDR3aa: CASSARTGNLYEQYF

j_gene: TRBJ2-1
d_gene: TRBD2
v_gene: TRBV5-4
abundance: .
CDR3nt: TGTGCCAGCAGCCCCCGGGGGGGGCGCTGGGCGGGTGAGCAGTTCTTC
CDR3aa: CASSPRGGRWAGEQFF

j_gene: TRBJ2-5
d_gene: TRBD1
v_gene: TRBV11-3
abundance: .
CDR3nt: TGTGCCAGCAGCAAAGGGACAGGTGGGCAAGAGACCCAGTACTTC
CDR3aa: CASSKGTGGQETQYF

j_gene: TRBJ2-7
d_gene: TRBD2
v_gene: TRBV28
abundance: few
CDR3nt: TGTGCCAGCAGGAAAAACCGGGCTAGCGGGAAGTACGAGCAGTACTTC
CDR3aa: CASRKNRASGKYEQYF

j_gene: TRBJ2-7
d_gene: TRBD1
v_gene: TRBV6-5
abundance: .
CDR3nt: TGTGCCAGCAGTTACTCGCGGACAGGGTTGAACGAGCAGTACTTC
CDR3aa: CASSYSRTGLNEQYF

j_gene: TRBJ2-3
d_gene: .
v_gene: TRBV5-1
abundance: many
CDR3nt: TGCGCCAGCAGCTTGGCGGCGGGATCCGATACGCAGTATTTT
CDR3aa: CASSLAAGSDTQYF

j_gene: TRBJ2-2
d_gene: TRBD2
v_gene: TRBV4-1
abundance: .
CDR3nt: TGCGCCAGCAGCCAAGATGGAGCGGGAGGAGGTTTCCGGGAGCTGTTTTTT
CDR3aa: CASSQDGAGGGFRELFF

j_gene: TRBJ1-4
d_gene: .
v_gene: TRBV29-1
abundance: .
CDR3nt: TGCAGCGTTGATAGGAGGGATAGCGGCGAAAAACTGTTTTTT
CDR3aa: CSVDRRDSGEKLFF

j_gene: TRBJ2-3
d_gene: .
v_gene: TRBV27
abundance: .
CDR3nt: TGTGCCAGCAGTTTATCTTGGATAGAGTCGAATACGCAGTATTTT
CDR3aa: CASSLSWIESNTQYF

j_gene: TRBJ2-7
d_gene: .
v_gene: TRBV11-2
abundance: .
CDR3nt: TGTGCCAGCCGCTTGGTGGGGGCCCTTGACGAGCAGTACTTC
CDR3aa: CASRLVGALDEQYF

j_gene: TRBJ1-3
d_gene: .
v_gene: TRBV6-6
abundance: .
CDR3nt: TGTGCCAGCAGTGGACAGCCCTCTGGAAACACCATATATTTT
CDR3aa: CASSGQPSGNTIYF

j_gene: TRBJ2-5
d_gene: TRBD1
v_gene: TRBV5-1
abundance: .
CDR3nt: TGCGCCAGCAGCCCACCGACAGGGGTAGGAGAGACCCAGTACTTC
CDR3aa: CASSPPTGVGETQYF

j_gene: TRBJ2-1
d_gene: .
v_gene: TRBV5-4
abundance: .
CDR3nt: TGTGCCAGCAGCTTGAAGGTGGCGGGGTTTAGTATCAATGAGCAGTTCTTC
CDR3aa: CASSLKVAGFSINEQFF

j_gene: TRBJ2-7
d_gene: .
v_gene: TRBV7-2
abundance: few
CDR3nt: TGTGCCAGCAGCTTTGCGAATGCCTACGAGCAGTACTTC
CDR3aa: CASSFANAYEQYF

j_gene: TRBJ1-5
d_gene: .
v_gene: TRBV7-2
abundance: .
CDR3nt: TGTGCCAGCAGCTCCCAACAGGGAAGCAATCAGCCCCAGCATTTT
CDR3aa: CASSSQQGSNQPQHF

j_gene: TRBJ1-4
d_gene: .
v_gene: TRBV7-6
abundance: .
CDR3nt: TGTGCCAGCAGCAGGGGGGAATCTAATGAAAAACTGTTTTTT
CDR3aa: CASSRGESNEKLFF

j_gene: TRBJ2-7
d_gene: .
v_gene: TRBV11-2
abundance: few
CDR3nt: TGTGCCAGCAGCCTAGTAGTGCGGGGTAAGGGCGAGCAGTACTTC
CDR3aa: CASSLVVRGKGEQYF

j_gene: TRBJ2-7
d_gene: .
v_gene: TRBV25-1
abundance: .
CDR3nt: TGTGCCAGCAGCCCCAAACCCTCGGACGGAGAATCCTACGAGCAGTACTTC
CDR3aa: CASSPKPSDGESYEQYF

j_gene: TRBJ2-7
d_gene: TRBD2
v_gene: TRBV5-1
abundance: .
CDR3nt: TGCGCCAGCAGATCTGGGACTAGCGGGATAGTCTACGAGCAGTACTTC
CDR3aa: CASRSGTSGIVYEQYF

j_gene: TRBJ1-6
d_gene: .
v_gene: TRBV7-6
abundance: few
CDR3nt: TGTGCCAGCAGCTGGGGGACGGCGGCAAATTCACCCCTCCACTTT
CDR3aa: CASSWGTAANSPLHF

j_gene: TRBJ2-1
d_gene: .
v_gene: TRBV29-1
abundance: few
CDR3nt: TGCAGCGTTGGCTTGGGGGGGCAAGGAGGGGACAATGAGCAGTTCTTC
CDR3aa: CSVGLGGQGGDNEQFF

j_gene: TRBJ1-5
d_gene: .
v_gene: TRBV7-2
abundance: .
CDR3nt: TGTGCCAGCAGCTTAGTAGGTGGGGGCAGGCAGCCCCAGCATTTT
CDR3aa: CASSLVGGGRQPQHF

j_gene: TRBJ1-2
d_gene: .
v_gene: TRBV6-6
abundance: .
CDR3nt: TGTGCCAGCAGTTACTCCGACATGAACTATGGCTACACCTTC
CDR3aa: CASSYSDMNYGYTF

j_gene: TRBJ2-1
d_gene: TRBD2
v_gene: TRBV12-5
abundance: .
CDR3nt: TGTGCTAGTGGATTTAGCGGGACGAGATTGGACAATGAGCAGTTCTTC
CDR3aa: CASGFSGTRLDNEQFF